This T cell receptor beta chain was documented in a study of blood T cell repertoires in COVID-19. On the study more broadly: From the United States, Italy and Spain came samples of acute and convalescent COVID-19. From T cells, B-cell-depleted T cells, or PBMCs came the material, which was cDNA or gDNA.

In the original processing: Amplification with reference gene primers provided the estimates of nucleated cell counts. Using immunoSEQ multiplex PCR, the repertoire was profiled, and TCRdb retains in-frame clones only, with some absent. D and trimming come from the DNA, and the V and J calls and clone size come from that table. The sample shows some 140,000 clones, roughly four fifths of them seen only once. This receptor was taken from an older woman with acute or convalescent COVID-19. The sequenced sample consisted of peripheral blood.

This CDR3 reads CASSSFQQGVLTF. CDR3 DNA: TGCGCCAGCAGCTCCTTTCAACAGGGTGTCCTGACTTTC. The chain is built from TRBV5-1 and TRBJ2-6; tentative D call: TRBD1 (6 bases). Germline V gene data show CDR1 as SGHRS and CDR2 as YFSETQ. The CDR3 totals 13 residues. The germline V and J ends were trimmed by 3 bases and 13 bases, with 14 bases remaining between them.